This is a list of T cell receptor beta chains from one sample in a study of T cell repertoires in cytomegalovirus infection. These receptors' antigens are unknown. In TCRdb, the reads were re-called with MiXCR into one record per CDR3 protein. The repertoire holds fewer than 350,000 distinct CDR3 sequences, with about 29% as singletons. Sequencing used cultured PBMCs, obtained from culture after CMV antigen stimulation. These receptors were obtained from a human donor in good health (CMV status not recorded). Some clones in this sample may be carry-over from other donors' samples. Each CDR3 is given with its conserved first and last residue. A D gene is named only where the DNA matches it firmly. Clone size is not always given. Where it is, it says once, few, many or a class for expanded clones.

TRBV20-1	TRBJ1-2	few	TRBD1	TGCAGTGCCAACACCATCCGAACCCGGCCCACAGGGGCTAACTATGGCTACACCTTC	CSANTIRTRPTGANYGYTF
TRBV5-8	TRBJ2-1	many	TRBD2	TGTGCCAGCAGTTATGTCAGCGGGGGGGAGCAGTTCTTC	CASSYVSGGEQFF
TRBV7-6	TRBJ2-2	NA	TRBD2	TGTGCCAGCAGCTTAGTGGCGGGGGACTACACCGGGGAGCTGTTTTTT	CASSLVAGDYTGELFF
TRBV2	TRBJ2-7	NA	TRBD1	TGTGCCAGCAGCCCGGACAGGGGGAACGACGAGCAGTACTTC	CASSPDRGNDEQYF
TRBV5-1	TRBJ2-2	few	NA	TGCGCCAGCCACCCTGGAGGGGGGAACACCGGGGAGCTGTTTTTT	CASHPGGGNTGELFF
TRBV27	TRBJ1-6	NA	NA	TGTGCCAGCAGCCAAGGGCCCTCCTATAATTCACCCCTCCACTTT	CASSQGPSYNSPLHF
TRBV7-2	TRBJ2-1	NA	TRBD2	TGTGCCAGCAGCTTCGGGACTAGCCCGGTCAATGAGCAGTTCTTC	CASSFGTSPVNEQFF
TRBV5-1	TRBJ1-1	NA	NA	TGCGCCAGCACGTCAGACACTGAAGCTTTCTTT	CASTSDTEAFF
TRBV14	TRBJ1-4	few	NA	TGTGCCAGCAGCCACCAAACAGGTGGAAAACTGTTTTTT	CASSHQTGGKLFF
TRBV6-8	TRBJ1-4	NA	NA	TGTGCCAGCAGACCGGGACGTCGGCGAGAAAAACTGTTTTTT	CASRPGRRREKLFF
TRBV30	TRBJ2-3	NA	NA	TGTGCCCGGAGTGCAACAGATACGCAGTATTTT	CARSATDTQYF
TRBV24-1	TRBJ2-1	few	TRBD2	TGTGCCACCAGTGACCGTAAGGCTAGCGGGGGGGATGAGCAGTTCTTC	CATSDRKASGGDEQFF
TRBV12-3/TRBV12-4	TRBJ2-3	many	NA	TGTGCCAGCAGCCGAGGGACATCAAAGTTGACAGATACGCAGTATTTT	CASSRGTSKLTDTQYF
TRBV7-8	TRBJ2-5	NA	TRBD2	TGTGCCAGCAGCTTAGATGAGGTAGCGGGGGAGACCCAGTACTTC	CASSLDEVAGETQYF
TRBV20-1	TRBJ2-2	NA	TRBD2	TGCAGTACCGTCCTAGCGGGAGTCCGGGACACCGGGGAGCTGTTTTTT	CSTVLAGVRDTGELFF
TRBV27	TRBJ2-1	NA	NA	TGTGCCAGCAGCTTGAGAGACAGGCGTCAACTCTCCTACAATGAGCAGTTCTTC	CASSLRDRRQLSYNEQFF
TRBV27	TRBJ1-2	NA	NA	TGTGCCAGCAGTTCCAACCAGGACTATGGCTACACCTTC	CASSSNQDYGYTF
TRBV3-1	TRBJ1-1	few	NA	TGTGCCAGCAGCCAGGCCGGGTCTTCACAAACGTCTTTCTTT	CASSQAGSSQTSFF
TRBV4-1	TRBJ1-1	NA	NA	TGCGCCAGCAGCCAAGTCTACCTCATTTGGGACGCTGAAGCTTTCTTT	CASSQVYLIWDAEAFF
TRBV19	TRBJ1-1	NA	NA	TGTGCCAGTAGTAAAACTGGGAACACTGAAGCTTTCTTT	CASSKTGNTEAFF
TRBV5-5	TRBJ2-1	few	NA	TGTGCCAGCAGCTTGGCCAGAGGGCAGTACAATGAGCAGTTCTTC	CASSLARGQYNEQFF
TRBV4-2	TRBJ2-7	NA	TRBD2	TGTGCCAGCAGCCAGACCCTGGGAGGGGAGGGCTACGAGCAGTACTTC	CASSQTLGGEGYEQYF
TRBV4-2	TRBJ2-1	many	NA	TGTGCCAGCAGCCAAGATCGACGTGAGCAGTTCTTC	CASSQDRREQFF
TRBV28	TRBJ1-5	many	NA	TGTGCCAGCAGTTTATCTCCCCGACAGAGCAATCAGCCCCAGCATTTT	CASSLSPRQSNQPQHF
TRBV19	TRBJ1-5	NA	NA	TGTGCCGTCGCGGCCGATAGCAATCAGCCCCAGCATTTT	CAVAADSNQPQHF
TRBV7-3	TRBJ2-2	few	NA	TGTGCCAGCAGCTTAAATGGAGGGACGGGATCGTTAAAACCGGGGGAGCTGTTTTTT	CASSLNGGTGSLKPGELFF
TRBV12-3/TRBV12-4	TRBJ1-4	once	TRBD1	TGTGCCAGCAGTTTAGCGACAGGGTTTGAAAAACTGTTTTTT	CASSLATGFEKLFF
TRBV4-2	TRBJ2-3	many	NA	TGTGCCAGCGGGCGGGCCGTGGGAGATACGCAGTATTTT	CASGRAVGDTQYF
TRBV12-3/TRBV12-4	TRBJ2-1	few	TRBD2	TGTGCCAGCAGCGGACTGAGCGGGGGGGGGTCCTACAATGAGCAGTTCTTC	CASSGLSGGGSYNEQFF
TRBV3-1	TRBJ1-4	NA	NA	TGTGCCAGCAGCCAAGAACGGGCCAGTGGGGAAAAACTGTTTTTT	CASSQERASGEKLFF
TRBV27	TRBJ2-3	few	NA	TGTGCCAGCAGGGGGGGTTTGGGGCAGGCTGGGCAGTATTTT	CASRGGLGQAGQYF
TRBV28	TRBJ2-2	many	TRBD1	TGTGCCAGCAGTTCCCTCATAAGGGACAGGCAAAACACCGGGGAGCTGTTTTTT	CASSSLIRDRQNTGELFF
TRBV19	TRBJ1-2	NA	NA	TGTGCCAGTAACGGAGGGGGGGATGGCTACACCTTC	CASNGGGDGYTF
TRBV12-3/TRBV12-4	TRBJ2-2	many	TRBD2	TGTGCCACCCGATCCCGGACTAGCGGGGGGGCGAACACCGGGGAGCTGTTTTTT	CATRSRTSGGANTGELFF
TRBV27	TRBJ1-4	NA	NA	TGTGCCAGCAGTAACCGGGGAGACGGGGAAAAACTGTTTTTT	CASSNRGDGEKLFF
TRBV7-2	TRBJ2-2	NA	NA	TGTGCCAGCAGCTTCGGGGCGGCTACCGGGGAGCTGTTTTTT	CASSFGAATGELFF
TRBV11-3	TRBJ2-1	NA	TRBD2	TGTGCCAGCAGCGATTATAGCGGGAGGGCCAACAATGAGCAGTTCTTC	CASSDYSGRANNEQFF
TRBV28	TRBJ2-5	NA	TRBD1	TGTGCCAGCAGTCGCACAGGGGCGGAGACCCAGTACTTC	CASSRTGAETQYF
TRBV12-3/TRBV12-4	TRBJ1-1	few	NA	TGTGCCAGCAGTCCCCCCCTGGGGCGAATTAACACTGAAGCTTTCTTT	CASSPPLGRINTEAFF
TRBV9	TRBJ1-2	few	TRBD1	TGTGCCAGCAGCGTCGCCGGGACAGGGGTCTATGGCTACACCTTC	CASSVAGTGVYGYTF
TRBV18	TRBJ1-1	NA	NA	TGTGCCAGCTCACCTCCCGGGAACCCTGAAGCTTTCTTT	CASSPPGNPEAFF